Listed below are T cell receptor beta chains from one sample, sequenced in a study of PD-1 blockade in mismatch repair-deficient tumors. Data came from immunoSEQ multiplex PCR; TCRdb stores just in-frame clones and leaves some out. The sample has roughly 50,000 clones; around 80% are singletons. Sample: peripheral blood, taken 4 weeks after starting pembrolizumab. These receptors were obtained from an adult with mismatch repair-deficient cancer. Both conserved end residues are part of each CDR3. D genes are given only for firm matches. Clone size is given for some rows only: seen once, a few or many times, or a class if the clone is expanded.

TGTGCCAGCAGAGCGCAGGGAAGGGTGGTCGGGGAGCTGTTTTTT,CASRAQGRVVGELFF,-,-,TRBJ2-2,TRBV27
TGTGCCAGCAGTTACTCCGGGACAGCCTCCTACGAGCAGTACTTC,CASSYSGTASYEQYF,TRBD1,-,TRBJ2-7,TRBV6-5
TGTGCCAGCAGCCCCCGGGTGGACACTGAAGCTTTCTTT,CASSPRVDTEAFF,-,-,TRBJ1-1,TRBV9
TGTGCCAGCAGTGAAGTCTCTGCCGGCAGGGGGAACACTGAAGCTTTCTTT,CASSEVSAGRGNTEAFF,-,-,TRBJ1-1,TRBV2
TGCGCCAGCAGCCCAAGAGGGGGGAGTAGCGGGAGTTTCGAGACCCAGTACTTC,CASSPRGGSSGSFETQYF,TRBD2,-,TRBJ2-5,TRBV4-3
TGTGCCAGCAGCCGCCAAGTCAGCTCCTACAATGAGCAGTTCTTC,CASSRQVSSYNEQFF,-,-,TRBJ2-1,TRBV6-6
TGTGCCGGAAAGAGCGACAGGGCTGCCTACGAGCAGTACTTC,CAGKSDRAAYEQYF,TRBD1,few,TRBJ2-7,TRBV18
TGTGCCAGCAGCTCGCAAAAACAGGGTGCCTTTTGCACAGATACGCAGTATTTT,CASSSQKQGAFCTDTQYF,-,few,TRBJ2-3,TRBV7-9
TGTGCCAGCAGCACAGGTTCCAATCAGCCCCAGCATTTT,CASSTGSNQPQHF,-,-,TRBJ1-5,TRBV7-9
TGCGCCAGCAGCTTGCGCAAGAGCTACGAGCAGTACTTC,CASSLRKSYEQYF,-,-,TRBJ2-7,TRBV5-1
TGCGCCAGCAGCTTGGGGCAGGGGGCATACGAGCAGTACTTC,CASSLGQGAYEQYF,TRBD1,-,TRBJ2-7,TRBV5-1
TGTGCCAGCAGCTTCGGACCTTATAGCAATCAGCCCCAGCATTTT,CASSFGPYSNQPQHF,-,-,TRBJ1-5,TRBV11-2
TGTGCCAGCAGTAGGACAAGACGGGATGAAAAACTGTTTTTT,CASSRTRRDEKLFF,-,-,TRBJ1-4,TRBV2
TGTGCCAGTAGAGATGGGACAGGATCGGACATTCAGTACTTC,CASRDGTGSDIQYF,TRBD1,few,TRBJ2-4,TRBV19